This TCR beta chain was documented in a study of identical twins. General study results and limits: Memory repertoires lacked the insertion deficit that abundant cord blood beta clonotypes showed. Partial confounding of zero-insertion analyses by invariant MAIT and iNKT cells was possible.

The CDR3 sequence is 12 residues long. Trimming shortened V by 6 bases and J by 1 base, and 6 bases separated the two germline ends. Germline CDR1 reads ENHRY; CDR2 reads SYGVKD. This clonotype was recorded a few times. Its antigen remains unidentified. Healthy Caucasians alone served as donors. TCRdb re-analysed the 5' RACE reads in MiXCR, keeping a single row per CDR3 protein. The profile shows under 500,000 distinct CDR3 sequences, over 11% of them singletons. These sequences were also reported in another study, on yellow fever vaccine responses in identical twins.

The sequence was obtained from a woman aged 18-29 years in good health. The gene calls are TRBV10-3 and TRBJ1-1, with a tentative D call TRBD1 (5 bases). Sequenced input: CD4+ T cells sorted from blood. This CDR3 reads CAISTGNTEAFF. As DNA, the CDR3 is TGTGCCATCAGCACAGGGAACACTGAAGCTTTCTTT.